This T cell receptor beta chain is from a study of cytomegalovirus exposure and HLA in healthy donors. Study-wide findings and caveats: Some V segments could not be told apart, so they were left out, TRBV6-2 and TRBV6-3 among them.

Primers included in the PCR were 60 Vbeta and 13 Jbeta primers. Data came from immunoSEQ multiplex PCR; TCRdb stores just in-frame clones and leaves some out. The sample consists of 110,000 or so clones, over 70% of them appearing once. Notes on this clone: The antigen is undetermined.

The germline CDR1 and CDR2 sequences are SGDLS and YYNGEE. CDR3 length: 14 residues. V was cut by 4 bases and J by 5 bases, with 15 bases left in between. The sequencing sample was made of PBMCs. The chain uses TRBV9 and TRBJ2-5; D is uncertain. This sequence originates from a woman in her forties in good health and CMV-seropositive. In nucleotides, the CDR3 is TGTGCCAGCAGCCCGTCGGTTTGGTTTGAGACCCAGTACTTC. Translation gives CASSPSVWFETQYF. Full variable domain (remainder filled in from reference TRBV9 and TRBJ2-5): DSGVTQTPKHLITATGQRVTLRCSPRSGDLSVYWYQQSLDQGLQFLIQYYNGEERAKGNILERFSAQQFPDLHSELNLSSLELGDSALYFCASSPSVWFETQYFGPGTRLLVL.